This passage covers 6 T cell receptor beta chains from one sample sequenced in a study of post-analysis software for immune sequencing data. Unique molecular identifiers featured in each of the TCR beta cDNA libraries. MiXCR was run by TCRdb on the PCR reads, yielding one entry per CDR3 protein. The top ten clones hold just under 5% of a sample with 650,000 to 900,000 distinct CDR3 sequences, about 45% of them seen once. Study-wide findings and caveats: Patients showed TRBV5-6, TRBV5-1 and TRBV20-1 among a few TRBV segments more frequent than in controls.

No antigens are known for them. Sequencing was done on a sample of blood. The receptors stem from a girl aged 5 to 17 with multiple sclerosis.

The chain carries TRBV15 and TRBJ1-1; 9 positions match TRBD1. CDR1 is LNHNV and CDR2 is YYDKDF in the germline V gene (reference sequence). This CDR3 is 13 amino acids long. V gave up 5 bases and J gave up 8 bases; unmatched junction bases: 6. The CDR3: CATSQDRGGEAFF. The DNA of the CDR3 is TGTGCCACCAGCCAGGACAGGGGAGGGGAAGCTTTCTTT.

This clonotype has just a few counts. The DNA of the CDR3 is TGTGCCAGCAGCCTCGATAGCGGGAGGACAGAGACCCAGTACTTC. This codes for CASSLDSGRTETQYF. The V and J genes are TRBV5-4 and TRBJ2-5, with 10 positions matching TRBD2. J lost 4 bases, V lost 4 bases, and 7 bases had no gene match. The germline V gene encodes CDR1 SGHNT and CDR2 YYREEE (reference sequence). The CDR3 is made up of 15 amino acids.

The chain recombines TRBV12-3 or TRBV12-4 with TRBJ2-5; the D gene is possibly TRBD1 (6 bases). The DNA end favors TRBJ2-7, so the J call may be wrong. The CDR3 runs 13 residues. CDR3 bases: TGTGCCAGCAGTTTATGGGGGCTCAACGAGCAGTACTTC. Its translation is CASSLWGLNEQYF.

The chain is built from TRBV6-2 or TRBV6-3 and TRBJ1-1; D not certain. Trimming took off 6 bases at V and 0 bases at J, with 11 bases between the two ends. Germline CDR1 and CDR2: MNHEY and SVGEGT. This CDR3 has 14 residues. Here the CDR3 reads CASSQLQMNTEAFF. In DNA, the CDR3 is TGTGCCAGCAGCCAACTACAGATGAACACTGAAGCTTTCTTT.

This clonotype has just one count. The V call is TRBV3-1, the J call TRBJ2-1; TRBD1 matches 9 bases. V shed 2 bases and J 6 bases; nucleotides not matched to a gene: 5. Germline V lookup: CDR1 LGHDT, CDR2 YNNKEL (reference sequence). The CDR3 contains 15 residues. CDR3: CASSQRDRERNEQFF. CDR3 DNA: TGTGCCAGCAGCCAACGGGACAGGGAACGCAATGAGCAGTTCTTC.

The CDR3 DNA sequence: TGTGCCAGCAGCTTAGACAGAAACTACGGGCAGTACTTC. Translation gives CASSLDRNYGQYF. This chain uses TRBV7-2 with TRBJ2-5; D is ambiguous. This CDR3 spans 13 amino acids. Trimming stripped 1 base from V and 11 bases from J, with 14 bases between. Germline V gene lookup returns CDR1 SGHTA and CDR2 FQGNSA.